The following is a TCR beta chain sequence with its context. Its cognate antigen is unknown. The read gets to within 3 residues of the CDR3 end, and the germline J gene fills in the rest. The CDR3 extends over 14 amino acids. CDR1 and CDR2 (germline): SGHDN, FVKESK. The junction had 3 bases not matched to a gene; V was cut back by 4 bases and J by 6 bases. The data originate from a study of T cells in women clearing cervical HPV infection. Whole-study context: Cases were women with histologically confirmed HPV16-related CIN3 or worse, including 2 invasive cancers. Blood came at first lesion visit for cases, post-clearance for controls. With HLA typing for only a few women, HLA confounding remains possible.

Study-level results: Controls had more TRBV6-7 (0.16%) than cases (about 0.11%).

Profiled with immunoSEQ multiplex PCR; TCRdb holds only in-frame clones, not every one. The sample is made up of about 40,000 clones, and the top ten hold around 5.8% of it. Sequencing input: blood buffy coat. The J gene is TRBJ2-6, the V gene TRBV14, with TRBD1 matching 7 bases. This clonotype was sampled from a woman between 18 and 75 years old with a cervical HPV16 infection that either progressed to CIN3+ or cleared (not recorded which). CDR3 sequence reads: CASSPGTAANVLTF. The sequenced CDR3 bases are TGTGCCAGCAGCCCGGGGACAGCGGCCAACGTC.